The clone carrying this T cell receptor beta chain came up once. The antigen remains undetermined. These data belong to a study of blood T cells in healthy people across ages. Findings and limits, study-wide: Because donor CMV status was unknown, expanded clonotype changes were possibly confounded. Estimates based on one million T cells were treated as lower bounds.

The second PCR ran about 6 to 12 cycles with a sample-barcoded 5' primer and J-beta primers. Each of the samples gave a minimum of 3 million paired-end reads that contained CDR3. One entry per CDR3 protein results from TCRdb running MiXCR on the 5' RACE reads. The sample has 800,000 or so distinct CDR3 sequences, 62% seen once. V lost 5 bases and J lost 4, with 14 bases in between. Germline assignment: CDR1 SGHVS and CDR2 FQNEAQ. CDR3 length equals 14 residues. Isolation of PBMCs gave at least 7 million cells per sample. The clonotype originates from a man aged 25 to 40 in good health. Material: blood. The genes are TRBV7-8 and TRBJ1-2; D gene uncertain. CDR3 protein: CASSIEPRLYGYTF. The CDR3 DNA sequence: TGTGCCAGCAGCATAGAGCCCAGACTCTATGGCTACACCTTC. Drawing the rest from reference TRBV7-8 and TRBJ1-2, the complete variable domain is GAGVSQSPRYKVAKRGQDVALRCDPISGHVSLFWYQQALGQGPEFLTYFQNEAQLDKSGLPSDRFFAERPEGSVSTLKIQRTQQEDSAVYLCASSIEPRLYGYTFGSGTRLTVV.